This TCR beta chain was obtained from a study of blood T cells in healthy people across ages. Trimming took 4 bases from V and 9 from J, leaving 10 bases between them. Germline V gene lookup returns CDR1 MNHEY and CDR2 SVGEGT. This CDR3 region has 12 residues. Comments on this clonotype: Its antigen is still unknown.

Notes on the study in general: Relative to aged donors, long-lived donors carried more naive CD4+ cells and displayed higher diversity. Estimates drawn from one million T cells were deemed to understate diversity.

Together with a sample-barcoded 5' primer, a J-beta primer mix was included in a second PCR lasting about 7 to 12 cycles. From the 5' RACE reads, TCRdb called clonotypes with MiXCR, one entry per CDR3 protein. The table includes approximately 850,000 distinct CDR3 sequences, approximately 44% detected once. The study drew donors from healthy Caucasian individuals in Russia aged 6 to 90. Isolated PBMCs totaled at least 6.5 million in each sample. This clonotype was obtained from a man between 60 and 75 years old in good health. Sample: blood. The chain carries TRBV6-2 or TRBV6-3 and TRBJ2-1, with D tentatively TRBD2 (5 bases). CDR3 in amino acids: CASSSTRVEQFF. CDR3 in DNA: TGTGCCAGCAGTTCTACTAGGGTTGAGCAGTTCTTC.